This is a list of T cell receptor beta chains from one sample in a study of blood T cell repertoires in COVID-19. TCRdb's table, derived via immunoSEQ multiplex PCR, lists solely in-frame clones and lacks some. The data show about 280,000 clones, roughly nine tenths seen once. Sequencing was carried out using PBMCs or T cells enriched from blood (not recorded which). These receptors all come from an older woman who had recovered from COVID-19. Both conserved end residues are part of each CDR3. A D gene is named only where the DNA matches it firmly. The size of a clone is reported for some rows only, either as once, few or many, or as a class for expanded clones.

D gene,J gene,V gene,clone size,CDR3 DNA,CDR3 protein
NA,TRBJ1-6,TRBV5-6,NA,TGTGCCAGCAGCTTGTCAGGTAGAATCAATTCACCCCTCCACTTT,CASSLSGRINSPLHF
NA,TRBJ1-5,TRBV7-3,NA,TGTGCCAGCAGCTGGAACCCCAGGGACTGGGGTAGCAATCAGCCCCAGCATTTT,CASSWNPRDWGSNQPQHF
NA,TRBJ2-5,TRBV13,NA,TGTGCCAGCAGCTTAGCGGCGGTTAGACAAGAGACCCAGTACTTC,CASSLAAVRQETQYF
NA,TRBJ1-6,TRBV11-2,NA,TGTGCCAGCAGCTTAGGTCGGTCACCCCTCCACTTT,CASSLGRSPLHF
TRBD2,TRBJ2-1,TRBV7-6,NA,TGTGCCAGCAGCTTAGGTGCTAGCGGGGGGAATGAGCAGTTCTTC,CASSLGASGGNEQFF
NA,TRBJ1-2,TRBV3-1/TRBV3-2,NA,TGTGCCAGCAGGGGGGGAGGGTTAGAAGGAAACTATGGCTACACCTTC,CASRGGGLEGNYGYTF
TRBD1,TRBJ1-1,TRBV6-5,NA,TGTGCCAGCAGGGGACAGTTGAACACTGAAGCTTTCTTT,CASRGQLNTEAFF
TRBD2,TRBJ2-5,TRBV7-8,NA,TGTGCCAGCAGCCTTGGGGGGGGTACCGGACAAGAGACCCAGTACTTC,CASSLGGGTGQETQYF
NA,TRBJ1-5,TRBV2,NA,TGTGCCAGCAGTGACTTGGGGGGTTCGGGAGGGCCCCAGCATTTT,CASSDLGGSGGPQHF
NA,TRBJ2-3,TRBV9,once,TGTGCCAGCAGCGTCAGGGACACAGATACGCAGTATTTT,CASSVRDTDTQYF
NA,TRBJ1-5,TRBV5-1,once,TGCGCCAGCAGCTTGGACACAGGGCGAAATCAGCCCCAGCATTTT,CASSLDTGRNQPQHF
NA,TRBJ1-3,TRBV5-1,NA,TGCGCCAGCAGCTCGGGTATACGGGAGAACACCATATATTTT,CASSSGIRENTIYF
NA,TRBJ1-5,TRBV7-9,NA,TGTGCCAGCAGCTTAGAGGGACATAATCAGCCCCAGCATTTT,CASSLEGHNQPQHF
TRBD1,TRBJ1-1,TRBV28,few,TGTGCCAGCAGCCGTAGACAGGGGGGGGCTGAAGCTTTCTTT,CASSRRQGGAEAFF
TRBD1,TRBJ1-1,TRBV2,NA,TGTGCCAGCAGTGTTGGAGGGGGCGAAGCTTTCTTT,CASSVGGGEAFF
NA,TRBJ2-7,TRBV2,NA,TGTGCCAGCAGTGGCGCACAGGTTAAGAACGAGCAGTACTTC,CASSGAQVKNEQYF
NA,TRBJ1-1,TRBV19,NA,TGTGCCAGTAGTGCCAGGCGGGAAATGAACACTGAAGCTTTCTTT,CASSARREMNTEAFF
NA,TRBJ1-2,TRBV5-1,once,TGCGCCAGCAGCCAACAGGGCGACTATGGCTACACCTTC,CASSQQGDYGYTF
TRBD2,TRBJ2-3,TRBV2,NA,TGTGCCAGCAGTGATAGGAGCGGGGGCACAGATACGCAGTATTTT,CASSDRSGGTDTQYF
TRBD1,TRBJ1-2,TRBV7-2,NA,TGTGCCAGCAGCTCGGGACAGGGGCATTGGGGCTACACCTTC,CASSSGQGHWGYTF
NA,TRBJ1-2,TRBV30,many,TGTGCCTGGAGCCCAGGAGGCGGCTACACCTTC,CAWSPGGGYTF
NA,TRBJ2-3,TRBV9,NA,TGTGCCAGCAGCGTAGTAGTAGCTGATACGCAGTATTTT,CASSVVVADTQYF
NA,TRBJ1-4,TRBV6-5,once,TGTGCCAGCAATACAGCTTATGAAAAACTGTTTTTT,CASNTAYEKLFF
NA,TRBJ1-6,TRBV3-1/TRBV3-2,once,TGTGCCAGCAGCCAAGTGGTGGCAGGGCCGAATTCACCCCTCCACTTT,CASSQVVAGPNSPLHF
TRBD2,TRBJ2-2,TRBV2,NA,TGTGCCAGCAGTGACTGGGGACTAACGAACACCGGGGAGCTGTTTTTT,CASSDWGLTNTGELFF
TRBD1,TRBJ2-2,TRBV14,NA,TGTGCCAGCAGCCGGAGACAGGGCGGTGGGGAGCTGTTTTTT,CASSRRQGGGELFF
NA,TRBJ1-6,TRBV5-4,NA,TGTGCCTCCCGGGGGGAAAGGAATTCACCCCTCCACTTT,CASRGERNSPLHF
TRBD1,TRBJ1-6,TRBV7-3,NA,TGTGCCAGCAGCTTATCCGGACAGGGGAATTCACCCCTCCACTTT,CASSLSGQGNSPLHF
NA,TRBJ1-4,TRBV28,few,TGTGCCAGCAAACCGATACAGGAGACAAGCGAAAAACTGTTTTTT,CASKPIQETSEKLFF
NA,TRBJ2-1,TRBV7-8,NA,TGTGCCAGCAGCTTAGTCGCTAGTAGCTTATTGGGTGAGCAGTTCTTC,CASSLVASSLLGEQFF
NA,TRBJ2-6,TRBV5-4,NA,TGTGCCAGCAGCTATGGACTTCCAGGCTCTGGGGCCAACGTCCTGACTTTC,CASSYGLPGSGANVLTF
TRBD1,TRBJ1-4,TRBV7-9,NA,TGTGCCAGCAGCGTAGGGGGACAGCTTAATGAAAAACTGTTTTTT,CASSVGGQLNEKLFF
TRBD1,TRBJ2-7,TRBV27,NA,TGTGCCAGCAGTTTATTCACAGGGGTCGAGCAGTACTTC,CASSLFTGVEQYF
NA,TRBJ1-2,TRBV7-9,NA,TGTGCCAGCAGCTTAGACGTACAGATATATGGCTACACCTTC,CASSLDVQIYGYTF
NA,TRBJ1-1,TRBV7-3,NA,TGTGCCAGCAGCGGGGGCATGAACACTGAAGCTTTCTTT,CASSGGMNTEAFF
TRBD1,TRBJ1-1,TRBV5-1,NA,TGCGCCAGCAGCTACTGGACAGGGAACACTGAAGCTTTCTTT,CASSYWTGNTEAFF
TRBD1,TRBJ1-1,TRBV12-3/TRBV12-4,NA,TGTGCCAGCAGTTTCCAGGGGGCTGCTTTCTTT,CASSFQGAAFF
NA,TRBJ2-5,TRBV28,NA,TGTGCCAGCAATGCTAGGGGCGAGGAAGAGACCCAGTACTTC,CASNARGEEETQYF
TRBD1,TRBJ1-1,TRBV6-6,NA,TGTGCCAGCAGTCAGGACAGGGCGGGGACTGAAGCTTTCTTT,CASSQDRAGTEAFF
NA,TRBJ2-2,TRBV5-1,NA,TGCGCCAGCAGCTTGCTCAGGGCTAACACCGGGGAGCTGTTTTTT,CASSLLRANTGELFF